Following are 19 T cell receptor beta chains from one sample sequenced in a study of early T cells in non-severe SARS-CoV-2 infection. TCRdb re-derived calls from the 5' RACE reads in MiXCR, one entry per CDR3 protein. This sample yields fewer than 100,000 distinct CDR3 sequences, of which roughly 13% are seen a single time; around 2.4% belongs to the top ten. Material for sequencing was whole blood. The receptors stem from an adult who was a healthcare worker with PCR-confirmed SARS-CoV-2 infection or an uninfected control (not recorded which).

This clonotype was seen ten or more times. This chain links TRBV6-2 or TRBV6-3 with TRBJ2-1, with D tentatively TRBD2 (6 bases). With 2 bases removed from V and 3 bases from J, the gap between germline ends came to 8 bases. The V gene's germline CDR1 is MNHEY and CDR2 SVGEGT. The CDR3 is 14 amino acids. CDR3 sequence (DNA): TGTGCCAGCAGTTACACCGGGAGCTACAATGAGCAGTTCTTC. Translation gives CASSYTGSYNEQFF.

This clonotype appeared many times. V is TRBV29-1 and J is TRBJ2-5; TRBD1 is a possible D gene (5 bases). V was clipped by 4 bases and J by 2 bases, with 8 bases between them. This CDR3 is 12 amino acids long. The germline V gene encodes CDR1 SQVTM and CDR2 ANQGSEA. The CDR3 spells CSVVQAQETQYF. CDR3 DNA: TGCAGCGTTGTACAGGCACAAGAGACCCAGTACTTC.

The chain is built from TRBV5-1 and TRBJ1-4, with 9 bases that match TRBD1. Germline assignment: CDR1 SGHRS and CDR2 YFSETQ. The junction had 15 bases not matched to a gene; V was cut back by 4 bases and J by 11 bases. This CDR3 has 16 residues. This chain's CDR3 is CASSPVSATGGQKLFF. The DNA of the CDR3 is TGCGCCAGCAGCCCGGTTAGTGCGACAGGGGGACAGAAACTGTTTTTT.

This clonotype was seen a handful of times. The chain employs TRBV6-6 and TRBJ2-1; D gene uncertain. CDR1 MNHNY and CDR2 SVGAGI come from the germline V gene (reference sequence). V dropped 2 bases and J dropped 6 bases, with 2 bases sitting between them. The CDR3 covers 11 residues. The CDR3 protein is CASSYGNEQFF. DNA for the CDR3: TGTGCCAGCAGTTACGGCAATGAGCAGTTCTTC.

This clonotype was observed a few times. J is TRBJ2-7 and V is TRBV20-1, with no clear D. The CDR3 spans 12 residues. The V and J ends lost 3 bases and 5 bases respectively, with 11 bases between them. CDR1 is DFQATT, CDR2 SNEGSKA, per germline (reference sequence). DNA of the CDR3: TGCAGTGCTAGGCGACCTCCCAACGAGCAGTACTTC. Its protein is CSARRPPNEQYF.

J is TRBJ2-1 and V is TRBV29-1; a weak D match, TRBD2 (6 bases). Trimming left V 6 bases short and J 9 bases short, with 12 bases between. Germline V gene sequence: CDR1 SQVTM, CDR2 ANQGSEA. This CDR3 region has 11 residues. DNA of the CDR3: TGCAGCGTGAGGGAGGCGGGTGAGCAGTTCTTC. Translated, it gives CSVREAGEQFF.

The sample holds many counts of this clonotype. The chain carries TRBV2 and TRBJ2-7, with a possible D match to TRBD1 (5 bases). Germline values: CDR1 SNHLY, CDR2 FYNNEI. Trimming took 7 bases from V and 4 from J, leaving 8 bases between them. This CDR3 spans 11 amino acids. DNA for the CDR3: TGTGCCAGCACGAAGGGGTACGAGCAGTACTTC. Amino acid sequence: CASTKGYEQYF.

This clonotype was seen many times. This chain connects TRBV9 to TRBJ2-2, with D uncertain. V was clipped by 0 bases and J by 5 bases, with 5 bases between them. The CDR3 is 13 residues long. Germline CDR1 is SGDLS and CDR2 is YYNGEE. Written as DNA, the CDR3 is TGTGCCAGCAGCGTAGTGGGGACCGGGGAGCTGTTTTTT. Amino acids: CASSVVGTGELFF.

This clonotype was recorded once. The chain carries TRBV6-6 and TRBJ2-5; D unclear. The length of the CDR3 is 13 residues. Germline values: CDR1 MNHNY, CDR2 SVGAGI (reference sequence). Trimming removed 2 bases from V and 0 bases from J, with 4 bases in between. CDR3 in amino acids: CASSYNDQETQYF. In DNA form, the CDR3 reads TGTGCCAGCAGTTACAACGACCAAGAGACCCAGTACTTC.

The V and J genes are TRBV29-1 and TRBJ1-1; D call uncertain. CDR1 is SQVTM, CDR2 ANQGSEA, per germline. CDR3 length: 13 amino acids. With 6 bases removed from V and 0 bases from J, the gap between germline ends came to 11 bases. The chain's CDR3 is CSVHRQMNTEAFF. The DNA of the CDR3 is TGCAGCGTACATCGTCAGATGAACACTGAAGCTTTCTTT.

This clonotype has ten or more counts. The rearrangement links TRBV28 to TRBJ2-1, with 10 bases that match TRBD2. Germline CDR1 reads MDHEN; CDR2 reads SYDVKM. The CDR3 consists of 15 residues. V lost 2 bases and J lost 6; bases outside the gene matches: 4. CDR3 region: CASSLISGGSNEQFF. The DNA for the CDR3 is TGTGCCAGCAGTTTAATTAGCGGGGGGTCCAATGAGCAGTTCTTC.

This clonotype was counted many times. The V and J genes are TRBV6-5 and TRBJ2-2; D might be TRBD2 (5 bases). The CDR3 extends over 15 amino acids. Looked up from germline, CDR1 is MNHEY and CDR2 is SVGAGI. V was trimmed by 4 bases and J by 2 bases, leaving 11 bases between them. The CDR3 reads CASSWVRGNTGELFF. For the CDR3, the DNA is TGTGCCAGCAGTTGGGTACGGGGAAACACCGGGGAGCTGTTTTTT.

This clonotype came up many times. The rearrangement joins TRBV7-8 to TRBJ1-5; a weak D match, TRBD1 (5 bases). Trimming took off 5 bases at V and 7 bases at J, with 15 bases between the two ends. This CDR3 is built from 14 residues. CDR1 is SGHVS, CDR2 FQNEAQ, per germline. The CDR3 DNA reads as TGTGCCAGCAGCACCGGGACTTTCAACCAGCCCCAGCATTTT. Protein sequence: CASSTGTFNQPQHF.

This clonotype was seen a few times. The chain combines TRBV4-2 with TRBJ2-1, with D possibly matching TRBD2 (6 bases). The CDR3 runs 16 residues. V was trimmed by 1 base and J by 2 bases, leaving 12 bases between them. CDR1 is LGHNA and CDR2 is YNFKEQ in the germline V gene. The CDR3 nucleotides are TGTGCCAGCAGCCAAGCTACGGGACTTGCCTACAATGAGCAGTTCTTC. Its translation: CASSQATGLAYNEQFF.

Only a few counts were recorded for this clonotype. This chain uses TRBV27 with TRBJ1-2; possibly TRBD1 for D (6 bases). In germline, CDR1 is MNHEY, CDR2 SMNVEV (reference sequence). The germline V and J ends were trimmed by 5 bases and 8 bases, with 15 bases remaining between them. The CDR3 length is 13 residues. DNA of the CDR3: TGTGCCAGCAGTCAACGGGGGGCGAGCGGCTACACCTTC. Translated, it gives CASSQRGASGYTF.

This clonotype was found a few times. This rearrangement joins TRBV6-2 or TRBV6-3 to TRBJ1-5, with D maybe TRBD1 (6 bases). V shed 3 bases and J shed 2 bases, with 11 bases lying between them. Per the germline V gene, CDR1 is MNHEY and CDR2 is SVGEGT. This CDR3 contains 15 residues. The CDR3 nucleotides read TGTGCCAGCAGTTATCTGGGGGCGGGCAATCAGCCCCAGCATTTT. Its translation is CASSYLGAGNQPQHF.

This clonotype has at least ten counts. This chain uses TRBV7-2 with TRBJ2-1, with 7 bases identical to TRBD1. After removal of 4 bases from V and 4 bases from J, the junction contained 7 bases not matched to a gene. The CDR3 spans 15 residues. CDR1 and CDR2 from the germline V gene are SGHTA and FQGNSA. The CDR3: CASSSWTGGYNEQFF. The CDR3 nucleotides are TGTGCCAGCAGCTCGTGGACAGGCGGATACAATGAGCAGTTCTTC.

This clonotype occurred a few times. The chain has TRBV7-9 and TRBJ2-3; D is possibly TRBD1 (7 bases). Germline V gene lookup returns CDR1 SEHNR and CDR2 FQNEAQ (reference sequence). V lost 5 bases and J 4 bases, leaving 19 bases between the germline ends. The CDR3 is 16 amino acids. The CDR3 here is CASSHGGIGGPDTQYF. The CDR3 coding sequence is TGTGCCAGCAGCCACGGCGGGATAGGGGGCCCAGATACGCAGTATTTT.

Only a few counts were recorded for this clonotype. The chain recombines TRBV10-3 with TRBJ1-1; 7 bases are a match to TRBD1. After removal of 4 bases from V and 0 bases from J, the junction contained 2 bases not matched to a gene. Germline CDR1 reads ENHRY; CDR2 reads SYGVKD. This CDR3 region has 14 residues. The CDR3 bases are TGTGCCATCAGTGGACAGGGCTTGAACACTGAAGCTTTCTTT. It codes for CAISGQGLNTEAFF.